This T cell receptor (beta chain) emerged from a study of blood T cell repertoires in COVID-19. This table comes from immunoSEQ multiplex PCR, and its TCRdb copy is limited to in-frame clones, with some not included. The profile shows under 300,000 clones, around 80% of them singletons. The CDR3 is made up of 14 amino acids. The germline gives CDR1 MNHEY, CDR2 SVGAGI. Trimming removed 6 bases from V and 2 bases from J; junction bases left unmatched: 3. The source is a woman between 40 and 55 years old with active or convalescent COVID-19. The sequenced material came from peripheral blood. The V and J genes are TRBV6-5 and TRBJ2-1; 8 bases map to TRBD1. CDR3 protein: CASRDRAAYNEQFF. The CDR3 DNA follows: TGTGCCAGCAGGGACAGGGCCGCCTACAATGAGCAGTTCTTC.